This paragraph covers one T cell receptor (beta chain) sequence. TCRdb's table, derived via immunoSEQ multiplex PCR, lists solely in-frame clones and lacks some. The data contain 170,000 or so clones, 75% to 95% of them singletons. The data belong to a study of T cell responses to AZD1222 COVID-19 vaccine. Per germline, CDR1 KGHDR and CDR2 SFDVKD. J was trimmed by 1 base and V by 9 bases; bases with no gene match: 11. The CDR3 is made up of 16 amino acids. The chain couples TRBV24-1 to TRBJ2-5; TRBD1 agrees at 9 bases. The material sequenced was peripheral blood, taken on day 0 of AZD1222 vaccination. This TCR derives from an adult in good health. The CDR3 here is CATGTGPNQVQETQYF. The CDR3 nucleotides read TGTGCCACCGGGACAGGGCCGAATCAAGTCCAAGAGACCCAGTACTTC.